Detailed here is one TCR beta chain. Its antigen remains unidentified. The sample is drawn from a study of blood T cells in healthy people across ages. Study-level findings and limits: The diversity estimates, figures obtained from one million T cells, were considered underestimates. It was the long-lived donors that had more naive CD4+ cells and higher diversity than aged donors. Because sorting was not performed, PBMCs prevented conclusive naive versus antigen-experienced comparison.

The CDR3 is 16 amino acids. Germline V gene sequence: CDR1 DFQATT, CDR2 SNEGSKA (reference sequence). A second about 7 to 12 cycle PCR used barcoded and J-beta primers. TCRdb reprocessed the 5' RACE reads with MiXCR, giving one entry per CDR3 protein. The data hold about 1.5 million distinct CDR3 sequences, with approximately 43% observed a single time. The rearrangement uses TRBV20-1 and TRBJ2-5, with D unresolved. The J call may be incorrect, as the DNA end agrees better with TRBJ2-1. The receptor was isolated from a woman aged 18 to 35 in good health. Sequencing used blood. CDR3 nucleotide sequence: TGCAGTGCTAGAGATGAGTTCGGCCAGAACCAAGAGACCCAGTTCTTC. Protein sequence: CSARDEFGQNQETQFF.